The T cell receptor (beta chain) under discussion was sequenced for a study of blood T cell repertoires in COVID-19. Study summary: The samples span acute and convalescent COVID-19 from the United States, Italy and Spain. T cells, B-cell-depleted T cells, or PBMCs supplied cDNA or gDNA.

The assay was immunoSEQ multiplex PCR, and TCRdb's table has in-frame clones only and misses some. This sample yields roughly 260,000 clones, of which about 91% are seen a single time; approximately 2.5% belongs to the top ten. Trimming left V 4 bases short and J 0 bases short, with 13 bases between. Germline CDR1 is LGHDT and CDR2 is YNNKEL (reference sequence). The CDR3 runs to 15 residues. The specimen was peripheral blood. The chain is built from TRBV3-1 (or the pseudogene TRBV3-2) and TRBJ2-7; D ambiguous. This clonotype was obtained from a person under 35 with COVID-19, enrolled during active disease. The CDR3 DNA reads TGTGCCAGCAGCCCCACTATGAACGACTCCTACGAGCAGTACTTC. Translation: CASSPTMNDSYEQYF.